Below are 18 T cell receptor beta chains sequenced from a single sample in a study of blood T cells in healthy people across ages (dated by TCRdb to the mid-2010s). Receptors were amplified or captured by 5' RACE. The sequencer was an Illumina HiSeq 2500. A second roughly 6 to 12 cycle PCR used a sample-barcoded 5' primer and a J-beta primer mix. TCRdb itself trimmed the public reads at Q25 with fastp, ran MiXCR and retained productive beta chains. Entries are consolidated by CDR3 protein sequence, retaining the most common genes and DNA. This sample comprises hundreds of thousands of distinct CDR3 sequences, around half of them detected only once. In total, the top ten clones hold about a third of the sample. Sequencing was carried out using blood. The receptors stem from a woman aged 60-70 years in good health.

This rearrangement joins TRBV18 to TRBJ2-4; TRBD2 matches 7 bases. The CDR3 consists of 12 residues. The V gene's germline CDR1 is KGHSH and CDR2 LQKENI. V lost 11 bases to trimming and J lost 1 base; unmatched junction nucleotides: 2. This chain's CDR3 is CAAGVAKNIQYF. The DNA of the CDR3 is TGTGCCGCGGGGGTGGCCAAAAACATTCAGTACTTC.

As concerns this clonotype: A much larger clonotype is one base distant, so this may be a read error. The rearrangement uses TRBV29-1 and TRBJ2-7; D call uncertain. This CDR3 comprises 13 residues. CDR1 SQVTM and CDR2 ANQGSEA come from the germline V gene. Here the CDR3 reads CSVVAPVSYKQYF. The CDR3 coding sequence is TGCAGCGTTGTGGCCCCGGTATCCTACAAGCAGTACTTC.

V gene TRBV20-1 combines with J gene TRBJ2-5, with a possible D match to TRBD2 (6 bases). There are 12 residues in the CDR3. Germline V gene lookup returns CDR1 DFQATT and CDR2 SNEGSKA (reference sequence). V was pared by 3 bases and J by 11 bases, with 16 bases between. Here the CDR3 DNA reads TGCAGTGCTAGTAAGGACACGGGGGAGCAGTACTTC. Translated: CSASKDTGEQYF.

The chain combines TRBV20-1 with TRBJ1-1; possibly TRBD1 for D (5 bases). The V end lost 0 bases, the J end lost 7 bases, and 18 bases lay between the germline ends. The CDR3 runs to 15 residues. Germline V CDR1 and CDR2: DFQATT, SNEGSKA (reference sequence). DNA of the CDR3: TGCAGTGCTAGAGATTTTCGGGCGCAGGGTGGTGAAGCTTTCTTT. Translation: CSARDFRAQGGEAFF.

The CDR3 is CASSGISSYEQYF. In DNA form, the CDR3 reads TGTGCCAGCAGCGGGATTAGCTCCTACGAGCAGTACTTC. The chain combines TRBV9 with TRBJ2-7; D gene uncertain. Germline V gene data show CDR1 as SGDLS and CDR2 as YYNGEE. The CDR3 covers 13 residues. V was clipped by 3 bases and J by 0 bases, with 7 bases between them.

This rearrangement joins TRBV5-1 to TRBJ2-1; TRBD1 might be the D (5 bases). V lost 0 bases, J lost 6 bases, and 13 bases lay in between. The CDR3 totals 15 residues. The germline V gene has CDR1 SGHRS and CDR2 YFSETQ. DNA of the CDR3: TGCGCCAGCAGCTTGGCGCAGGGCGGTGGCAATGAGCAGTTCTTC. Translation: CASSLAQGGGNEQFF. Filled out from reference TRBV5-1 and TRBJ2-1, the complete variable domain reads KAGVTQTPRYLIKTRGQQVTLSCSPISGHRSVSWYQQTPGQGLQFLFEYFSETQRNKGNFPGRFSGRQFSNSRSEMNVSTLELGDSALYLCASSLAQGGGNEQFFGPGTRLTVL.

Note on this clonotype: With a much larger clone just one base away, this may be a read error. The chain combines TRBV24-1 with TRBJ2-7, with TRBD2 matching 12 bases. Looked up from germline, CDR1 is KGHDR and CDR2 is SFDVKD. This CDR3 comprises 15 residues. The CDR3 DNA sequence: TGTACCACCAGTGATTTGACTAGCGGGAGTCGTGAGCAGTACTTC. Protein sequence: CTTSDLTSGSREQYF.

Details on this clonotype: Its ends do not fully match the called genes, so a read error is possible. The chain recombines TRBV24-1 with TRBJ1-1; D perhaps matches TRBD1 (5 bases). The CDR3 is made up of 13 amino acids. CDR1 is KGHDR, CDR2 SFDVKD, per germline. CDR3 DNA: TGTGCCGCCAGTGCCGGACAGAACACTGAAGCTTTCTTT. It translates to CAASAGQNTEAFF.

The chain couples TRBV11-2 to TRBJ2-2, with D hard to call. The V gene lost 2 bases and the J gene lost 2 bases, with 9 bases spanning the gap. This CDR3 is 15 amino acids long. CDR1 and CDR2 from the germline V gene are SGHAT and FQNNGV. CDR3 in amino acids: CASSLFAGNTGELFF. The CDR3 DNA reads as TGTGCCAGCAGCTTATTTGCAGGAAACACCGGGGAGCTGTTTTTT.

The chain has TRBV5-1 and TRBJ2-1; tentative D call: TRBD2 (6 bases). The CDR3 covers 18 residues. Germline loops: CDR1 SGHRS, CDR2 YFSETQ. V lost 0 bases and J lost 1, with 17 bases in between. DNA for the CDR3: TGCGCCAGCAGCTTGGGTGCCGTGGGGGGAGGATCCTACAATGAGCAGTTCTTC. Protein sequence: CASSLGAVGGGSYNEQFF.

This clonotype has a handful of counts. The chain combines TRBV18 with TRBJ1-1; a weak D match, TRBD1 (6 bases). Deletions cut 3 bases from V and 0 bases from J, with 8 bases between. CDR1 and CDR2 from the germline V gene are KGHSH and LQKENI. The CDR3 has 14 residues. The CDR3 sequence: CASSPGTLNTEAFF. DNA of the CDR3: TGTGCCAGCTCACCCGGGACACTGAACACTGAAGCTTTCTTT.

The V and J genes are TRBV4-2 and TRBJ2-3; D unresolved. Germline values: CDR1 LGHNA, CDR2 YNFKEQ. V gave up 0 bases and J gave up 7 bases, with 5 bases separating them. This CDR3 spans 12 amino acids. This CDR3 is CASSQDRYTQYF. DNA of the CDR3: TGTGCCAGCAGCCAAGATAGGTATACGCAGTATTTT.

This chain links TRBV4-3 with TRBJ1-1, with unresolved D. Germline values: CDR1 LGHNA, CDR2 YSLEER. The V end lost 2 bases, the J end lost 2 bases, and 12 bases lay between the germline ends. This CDR3 has 15 residues. The chain's CDR3 is CASSQIGPRNTEAFF. CDR3 DNA: TGCGCCAGCAGCCAAATAGGACCGAGAAACACTGAAGCTTTCTTT.

This clonotype was counted a few times. V usage is TRBV7-9 and J usage is TRBJ1-2; 8 positions agree with TRBD1. This CDR3 has 13 residues. V shed 6 bases, J shed 3 bases, and the junction held 3 bases outside the gene matches. CDR1 and CDR2 from the germline V gene are SEHNR and FQNEAQ (reference sequence). CDR3 DNA sequence: TGTGCCAGCAGAACAGGGGGTGACTATGGCTACACCTTC. Protein product: CASRTGGDYGYTF.

This clonotype was picked up a small number of times. The V and J genes are TRBV12-3 or TRBV12-4 and TRBJ2-1, with TRBD2 matching over 8 bases. Trimming took 5 bases from V and 6 from J; bases not matched to a gene: 6. CDR3 length equals 14 residues. In DNA, the CDR3 is TGTGCCAGCAGTCCGGGACTAGTTCGCAATGAGCAGTTCTTC. It yields the protein CASSPGLVRNEQFF.

The chain has TRBV7-2 and TRBJ2-7; D gene uncertain. The V end lost 1 base, the J end lost 6 bases, and 19 bases lay between the germline ends. Germline V gene data show CDR1 as SGHTA and CDR2 as FQGNSA. The CDR3 length is 16 residues. CDR3 DNA sequence: TGTGCCAGCAGCTTAGGCCCGGATCCTTTGGCAGCCGAGCAGTACTTC. Protein sequence: CASSLGPDPLAAEQYF.

This clonotype has just a few counts. V usage is TRBV7-2 and J usage is TRBJ2-4; a possible D gene is TRBD2 (6 bases). This CDR3 spans 14 amino acids. Germline CDR1 SGHTA, CDR2 FQGNSA. V lost 5 bases and J 13 bases, leaving 21 bases between the germline ends. CDR3 sequence: CASSQAQPRREQYF. Here the CDR3 DNA reads TGTGCCAGCAGCCAGGCACAACCCCGGAGGGAGCAGTACTTC.

In its sample, this clonotype was seen a few times. The chain links TRBV6-5 to TRBJ2-5; D unclear. The CDR3 spans 13 residues. From germline, CDR1 is MNHEY and CDR2 SVGAGI. V was clipped by 2 bases and J by 1 base, with 5 bases between them. CDR3 nucleotides: TGTGCCAGCAGTTACATGGCCCAAGAGACCCAGTACTTC. Encoded protein: CASSYMAQETQYF.